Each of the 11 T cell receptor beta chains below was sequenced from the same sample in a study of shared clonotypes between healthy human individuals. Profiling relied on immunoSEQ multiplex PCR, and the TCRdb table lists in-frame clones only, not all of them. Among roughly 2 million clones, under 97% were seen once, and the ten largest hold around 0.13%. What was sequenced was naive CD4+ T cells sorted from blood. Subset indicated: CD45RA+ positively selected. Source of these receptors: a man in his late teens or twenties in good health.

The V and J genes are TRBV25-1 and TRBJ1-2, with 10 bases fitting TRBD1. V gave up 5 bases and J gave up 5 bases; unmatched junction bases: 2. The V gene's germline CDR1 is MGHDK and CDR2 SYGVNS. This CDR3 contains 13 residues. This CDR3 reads CASSWTGGYGYTF. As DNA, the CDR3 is TGTGCCAGCAGTTGGACAGGGGGGTATGGCTACACCTTC.

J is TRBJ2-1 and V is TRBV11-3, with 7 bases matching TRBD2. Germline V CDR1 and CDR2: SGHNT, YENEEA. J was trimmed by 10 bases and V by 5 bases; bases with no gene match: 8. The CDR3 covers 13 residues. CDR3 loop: CASSRTSAGEQFF. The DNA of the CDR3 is TGTGCCAGCAGCCGAACTAGCGCCGGGGAGCAGTTCTTC.

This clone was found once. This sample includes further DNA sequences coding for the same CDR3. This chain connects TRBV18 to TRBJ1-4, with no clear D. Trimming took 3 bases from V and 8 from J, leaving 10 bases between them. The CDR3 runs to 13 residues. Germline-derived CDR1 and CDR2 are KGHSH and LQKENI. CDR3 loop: CASSPGLGEKLFF. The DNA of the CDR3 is TGTGCCAGCTCACCTGGTTTAGGCGAAAAACTGTTTTTT.

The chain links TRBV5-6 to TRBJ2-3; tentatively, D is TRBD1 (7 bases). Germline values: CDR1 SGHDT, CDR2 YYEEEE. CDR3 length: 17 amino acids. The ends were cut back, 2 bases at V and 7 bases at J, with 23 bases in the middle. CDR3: CASSFGLGGGALNTQYF. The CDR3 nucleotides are TGTGCCAGCAGCTTTGGTTTAGGGGGCGGGGCGCTGAATACGCAGTATTTT.

The CDR3 spells CASMLIYEGSYEQYF. The CDR3, as DNA: TGTGCCAGCATGCTTATTTACGAGGGGTCCTACGAGCAGTACTTC. This sequence joins TRBV7-4 and TRBJ2-7; D could derive from TRBD1 or TRBD2 (5 bases each). This CDR3 has 15 amino acids. Trimming shortened V by 7 bases and J by 1 base, and 17 bases separated the two germline ends. The germline CDR1 and CDR2 sequences are SGHVT and SQSDAQ.

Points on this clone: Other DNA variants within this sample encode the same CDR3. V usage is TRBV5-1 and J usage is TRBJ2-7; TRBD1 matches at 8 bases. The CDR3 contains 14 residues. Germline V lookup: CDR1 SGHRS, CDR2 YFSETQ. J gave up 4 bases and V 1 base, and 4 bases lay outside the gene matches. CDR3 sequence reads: CASSLTGGGYEQYF. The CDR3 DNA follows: TGCGCCAGCAGCTTGACAGGGGGTGGGTACGAGCAGTACTTC.

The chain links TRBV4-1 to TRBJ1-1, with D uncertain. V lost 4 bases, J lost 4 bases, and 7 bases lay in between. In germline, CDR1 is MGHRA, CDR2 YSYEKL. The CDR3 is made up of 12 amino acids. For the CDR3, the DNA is TGCGCCAGCAGCCCCGGCGGCACTGAAGCTTTCTTT. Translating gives CASSPGGTEAFF.

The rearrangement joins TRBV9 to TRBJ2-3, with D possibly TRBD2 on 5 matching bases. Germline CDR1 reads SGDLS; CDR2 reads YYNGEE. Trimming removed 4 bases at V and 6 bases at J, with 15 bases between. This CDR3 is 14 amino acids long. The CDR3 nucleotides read TGTGCCAGCAGCTTGGGGTCTCCGGGGGATACGCAGTATTTT. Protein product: CASSLGSPGDTQYF.

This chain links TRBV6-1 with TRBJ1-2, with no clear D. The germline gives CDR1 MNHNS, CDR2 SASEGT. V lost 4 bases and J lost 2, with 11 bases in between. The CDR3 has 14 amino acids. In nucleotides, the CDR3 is TGTGCCAGCAGTGCCGAGCATTCAAACTATGGCTACACCTTC. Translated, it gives CASSAEHSNYGYTF.

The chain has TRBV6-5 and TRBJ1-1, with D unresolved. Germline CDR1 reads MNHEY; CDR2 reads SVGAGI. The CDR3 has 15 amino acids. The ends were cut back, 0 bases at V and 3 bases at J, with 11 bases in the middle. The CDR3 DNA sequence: TGTGCCAGCAGTTACTCGGGCAGAGGATACACTGAAGCTTTCTTT. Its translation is CASSYSGRGYTEAFF.

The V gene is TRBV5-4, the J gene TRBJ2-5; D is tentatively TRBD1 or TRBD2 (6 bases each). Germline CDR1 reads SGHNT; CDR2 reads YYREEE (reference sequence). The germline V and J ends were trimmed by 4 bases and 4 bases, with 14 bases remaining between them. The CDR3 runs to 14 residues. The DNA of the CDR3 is TGTGCCAGCAGCCCCGGGGGCAGGGGAGAGACCCAGTACTTC. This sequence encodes CASSPGGRGETQYF.